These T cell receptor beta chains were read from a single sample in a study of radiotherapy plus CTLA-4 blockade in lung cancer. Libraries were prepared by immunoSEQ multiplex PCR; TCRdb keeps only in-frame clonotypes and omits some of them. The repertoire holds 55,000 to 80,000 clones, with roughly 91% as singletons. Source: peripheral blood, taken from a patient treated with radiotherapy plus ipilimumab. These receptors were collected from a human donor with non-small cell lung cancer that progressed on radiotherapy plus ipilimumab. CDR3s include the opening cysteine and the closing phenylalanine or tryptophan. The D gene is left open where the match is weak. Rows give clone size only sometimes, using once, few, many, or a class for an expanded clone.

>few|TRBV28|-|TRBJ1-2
TGTGCCACCAGACAGGACCTTAACTATGGCTACACCTTC
CATRQDLNYGYTF
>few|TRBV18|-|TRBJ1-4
TGTGCCAGCTCACCCCGAGAGGGAGAGGAAAAACTGTTTTTT
CASSPREGEEKLFF
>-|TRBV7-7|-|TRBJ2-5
TGTGCTAGCAGCGCCCGTAGCAGCACGCGGGAGACCCAGTACTTC
CASSARSSTRETQYF
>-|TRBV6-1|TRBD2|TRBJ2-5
TGTGCCAGCACTAACCTCCTAGCGGGCGGGGAGACCCAGTACTTC
CASTNLLAGGETQYF
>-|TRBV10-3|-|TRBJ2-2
TGTGCCAATGCCCCTAGCGCGAACACCGGGGAGCTGTTTTTT
CANAPSANTGELFF
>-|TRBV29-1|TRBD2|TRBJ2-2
TGCAGCGTTGTCTTAGCGGGAGGGCCTCTTGTTCACACCGGGGAGCTGTTTTTT
CSVVLAGGPLVHTGELFF
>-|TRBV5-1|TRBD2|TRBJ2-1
TGCGCCAGCAGCGGGACTAGCGCGGCTTCCTACAATGAGCAGTTCTTC
CASSGTSAASYNEQFF
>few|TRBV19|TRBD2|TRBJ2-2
TGTGCCAGTAGGGGAGCGGGATATAACACCGGGGAGCTGTTTTTT
CASRGAGYNTGELFF
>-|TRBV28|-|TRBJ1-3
TGTGCCACATGGAACGGGGCAGGGAAGAACACCATATATTTT
CATWNGAGKNTIYF
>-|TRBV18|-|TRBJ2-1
TGTGCCAGCTCACCGATTTCTGCGGATGAGCAGTTCTTC
CASSPISADEQFF
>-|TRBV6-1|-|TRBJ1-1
TGTGCCAGCAGTGTCTCCAGTTATTCGGGTGGGGGAAACACTGAAGCTTTCTTT
CASSVSSYSGGGNTEAFF
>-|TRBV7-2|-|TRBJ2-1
TGTGCCAGCAGCTTAGTGATCCAGCCGTCCTACAATGAGCAGTTCTTC
CASSLVIQPSYNEQFF
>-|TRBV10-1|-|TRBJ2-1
TGCGCCAGCAGTGAGTCGAGTCGGGGCAATGAGCAGTTCTTC
CASSESSRGNEQFF
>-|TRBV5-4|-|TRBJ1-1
TGTGCCAGCAGTATTTGGGGCGCTAACACTGAAGCTTTCTTT
CASSIWGANTEAFF
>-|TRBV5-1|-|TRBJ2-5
TGCGCCAGCAGCTTGGAACAGGGAATGCAGACCCAGTACTTC
CASSLEQGMQTQYF
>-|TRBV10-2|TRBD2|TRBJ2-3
TGCGCCAGCATCGGAACACTAGCGGGAGGGTGGGGCACAGATACGCAGTATTTT
CASIGTLAGGWGTDTQYF
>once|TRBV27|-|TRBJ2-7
TGTGCCAGCAGTCTGACCTACGGACAGTACGAGCAGTACTTC
CASSLTYGQYEQYF
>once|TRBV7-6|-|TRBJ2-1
TGTGCCAGCTCTTCCGGGGCCCGTACCTACAATGAGCAGTTCTTC
CASSSGARTYNEQFF
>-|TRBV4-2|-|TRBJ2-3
TGTGCCAGCAGCCAAGATTACAGGAGGCCAGATACGCAGTATTTT
CASSQDYRRPDTQYF
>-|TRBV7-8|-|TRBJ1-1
TGTGCCAGCACCCCCAGGGCAGGGGTAAACACTGAAGCTTTCTTT
CASTPRAGVNTEAFF
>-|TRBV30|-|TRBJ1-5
TGTGCCTGGAGTCTGGGAGGGAACTTCGACAATCAGCCCCAGCATTTT
CAWSLGGNFDNQPQHF
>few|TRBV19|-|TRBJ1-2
TGTGCCACGTTTGGACCGAACTATGGCTACACCTTC
CATFGPNYGYTF
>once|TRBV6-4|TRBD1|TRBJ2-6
TGTGCCAGCAGTGACGCGACAGGGGATGGGGCCAACGTCCTGACTTTC
CASSDATGDGANVLTF
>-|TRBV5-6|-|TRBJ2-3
TGTGCCAGCAGCTCACCTTCGGGGATAGATACGCAGTATTTT
CASSSPSGIDTQYF
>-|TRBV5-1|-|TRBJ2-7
TGCGCCAGCAGCTTGGACTATTCCTACGAGCAGTACTTC
CASSLDYSYEQYF
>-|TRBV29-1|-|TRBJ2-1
TGCAGCGCAACGGACCGGGACAGGGAGTGGCTAGCGGGAGTGGGGGAGCAGTTCTTC
CSATDRDREWLAGVGEQFF
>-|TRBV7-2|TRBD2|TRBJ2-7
TGTGCCAGCAGTGATAGCCAGCGGGGAAGCTCCTACGAGCAGTACTTC
CASSDSQRGSSYEQYF
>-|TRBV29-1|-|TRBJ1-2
TGCAGCGTTGACAGGGTTGCCGCAACTGGCTATGGCTACACCTTC
CSVDRVAATGYGYTF
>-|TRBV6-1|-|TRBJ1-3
TGTGCCACCCGGGTCGGGGGTTCTGGAAACACCATATATTTT
CATRVGGSGNTIYF
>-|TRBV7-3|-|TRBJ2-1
TGTGCCAGCAGCTTACCGGGCGCACACAATGAGCAGTTCTTC
CASSLPGAHNEQFF
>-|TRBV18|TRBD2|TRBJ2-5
TGTGCCAGCTCACCTCCTGGGGGGACTAGCGGGCTCCAAGAGACCCAGTACTTC
CASSPPGGTSGLQETQYF
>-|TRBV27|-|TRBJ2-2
TGTGCCAGCAGTTTAAGTTTCCAGGTCTCGGTGAACACCGGGGAGCTGTTTTTT
CASSLSFQVSVNTGELFF
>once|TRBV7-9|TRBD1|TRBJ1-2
TGTGCCAGCAGCTACGACAGGGTTGGATTCTATGGCTACACCTTC
CASSYDRVGFYGYTF
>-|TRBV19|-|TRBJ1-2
TGTGCCAGTAGTGTCCTCCAGCTAACTATATCTGGCTACACCTTC
CASSVLQLTISGYTF
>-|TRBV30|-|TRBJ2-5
TGTGCCTGGGCAGGACAGCAAGAGACCCAGTACTTC
CAWAGQQETQYF
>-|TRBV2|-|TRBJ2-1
TGTGCCAGCAGTTACCTGGGACAGTTCTTC
CASSYLGQFF
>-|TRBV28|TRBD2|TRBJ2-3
TGTGCCAGCACACCGACGATCCCGGGACTAGGCCTGCTCACAGATACGCAGTATTTT
CASTPTIPGLGLLTDTQYF
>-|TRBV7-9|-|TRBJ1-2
TGTGCCAGCAGCTTGGCAGAAGTCCTATCTGGCTACACCTTC
CASSLAEVLSGYTF
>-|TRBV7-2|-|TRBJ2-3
TGTGCCAGCAGCCGAGAATCCAGGGTTGATACGCAGTATTTT
CASSRESRVDTQYF
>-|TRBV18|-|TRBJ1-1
TGTGCCAGCTCACCACAGGGAACGGAGAACACTGAAGCTTTCTTT
CASSPQGTENTEAFF
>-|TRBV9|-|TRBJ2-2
TGTGTCAGCAGCGTCCTTGTGAACACCGGGGAGCTGTTTTTT
CVSSVLVNTGELFF
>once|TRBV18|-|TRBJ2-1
TGTGCCAGCTCACAAGTTGACACCTACAATGAGCAGTTCTTC
CASSQVDTYNEQFF
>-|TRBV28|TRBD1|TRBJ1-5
TGTGCCAGCAGTCTAAGACAGGGCCGCAATCAGCCCCAGCATTTT
CASSLRQGRNQPQHF
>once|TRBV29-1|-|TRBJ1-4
TGCAGCGCCCGAGGGGGGCGCGGTGAAAAACTGTTTTTT
CSARGGRGEKLFF
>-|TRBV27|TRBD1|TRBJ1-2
TGTGCCAGCAGTTTCGAGGGGGCGATCGGCTATGGCTACACCTTC
CASSFEGAIGYGYTF
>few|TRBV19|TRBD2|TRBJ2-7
TGTGCCAGTAGTATCACTAGCGGGAGTTACGAGCAGTACTTC
CASSITSGSYEQYF
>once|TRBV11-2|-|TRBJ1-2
TGTGCCAGCAGCTTAGAGGCGGGATGGGCTGGCTACACCTTC
CASSLEAGWAGYTF
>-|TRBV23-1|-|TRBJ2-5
TGCGCCAGCAGTCAAGGGTTTGAGACCCAGTACTTC
CASSQGFETQYF
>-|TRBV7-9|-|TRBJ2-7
TGTGCCAGCAGCCGGACCGCAAACGAGCAGTACTTC
CASSRTANEQYF
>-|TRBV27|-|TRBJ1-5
TGTGCCAGCAGTTTAGCGGGAGTCAATCAGCCCCAGCATTTT
CASSLAGVNQPQHF
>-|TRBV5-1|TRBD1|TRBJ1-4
TGCGCCAGCAGCTTGGCAGGGGGGTATGAAAAACTGTTTTTT
CASSLAGGYEKLFF
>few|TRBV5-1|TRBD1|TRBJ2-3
TGCGCCAGCAGCCATCAAGGGGGCTTTGGCACAGATACGCAGTATTTT
CASSHQGGFGTDTQYF
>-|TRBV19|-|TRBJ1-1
TGTGCCAGTAGTATGCAGGGCCACACTGAAGCTTTCTTT
CASSMQGHTEAFF
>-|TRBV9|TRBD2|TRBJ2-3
TGTGCCAGCAGCGGGGGACTAGCGCACACAGATACGCAGTATTTT
CASSGGLAHTDTQYF
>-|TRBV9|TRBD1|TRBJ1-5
TGTGCCAGCAGCGCGGGACAGGGTTTCGGTCAGCCCCAGCATTTT
CASSAGQGFGQPQHF
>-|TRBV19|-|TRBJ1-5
TGTGCCAGTAGCTCCCAATGGGATCAGCCCCAGCATTTT
CASSSQWDQPQHF
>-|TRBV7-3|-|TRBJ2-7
TGTGCCAGCAGCTTAATAATCGAGCAGTACTTC
CASSLIIEQYF
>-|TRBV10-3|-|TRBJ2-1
TGTGCCATCGGAGGGCGGGGTGACAATGAGCAGTTCTTC
CAIGGRGDNEQFF
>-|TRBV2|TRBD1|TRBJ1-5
TGTGCCAGCAGAAATGGACAGGGCGGCAATCAGCCCCAGCATTTT
CASRNGQGGNQPQHF